A selection of T cell receptor beta chains follows, all from one sample in a study of early T cells in non-severe SARS-CoV-2 infection. TCRdb called the 5' RACE reads again in MiXCR, with one record for every CDR3 protein. The table has about 40,000 distinct CDR3 sequences, roughly 7.9% seen once; the top ten hold roughly an eighth. Material: whole blood, obtained at baseline. The receptors here all came from an adult who was a healthcare worker with PCR-confirmed SARS-CoV-2 infection or an uninfected control (not recorded which). The CDR3 runs from the conserved cysteine through the conserved F or W. The D gene is left open where the match is weak. Expanded clones are given a class, and other clones once, few, many or no size at all.

j_call	d_call	clone_size	cdr3_length	v_call	cdr3_nt	cdr3_aa
TRBJ2-7	TRBD1	NA	18	TRBV11-2	TGTGCCAGCAGCCCCCTACCGGGACAGGGGACAACAGCCTACGAGCAGTACTTC	CASSPLPGQGTTAYEQYF
TRBJ2-3	NA	many	14	TRBV6-5	TGTGCCAGCAGCCGAGGAAGGTCCACAGATACGCAGTATTTT	CASSRGRSTDTQYF
TRBJ1-2	NA	few	13	TRBV11-2	TGTGCCAGCAGCTTACGAGGAGAATATGGCTACACCTTC	CASSLRGEYGYTF
TRBJ1-6	TRBD1	few	14	TRBV9	TGTGCCAGCAGCGTGGGACAGGGGAATTCACCCCTCCACTTT	CASSVGQGNSPLHF
TRBJ1-4	TRBD1	many	14	TRBV5-1	TGCGCCAGCAGCAGGGACAGGGGAAATGAAAAACTGTTTTTT	CASSRDRGNEKLFF
TRBJ2-1	NA	NA	11	TRBV20-1	TGCAGTGCTATCTGGGCAGGGATTAAGTTCTTC	CSAIWAGIKFF
TRBJ1-5	NA	many	13	TRBV28	TGTGCCAGCACTGAGGGAAGCAATCAGCCCCAGCATTTT	CASTEGSNQPQHF
TRBJ2-3	NA	few	14	TRBV5-1	TGCGCCAGCAGCCTGGTGGACCACACAGATACGCAGTATTTT	CASSLVDHTDTQYF
TRBJ2-5	NA	few	15	TRBV15	TGTGCCACCAGCAGAGATCGGGCTAAACAAGAGACCCAGTACTTC	CATSRDRAKQETQYF
TRBJ1-1	NA	few	12	TRBV29-1	TGCAGCGCTATGAGGGGAAACACTGAAGCTTTCTTT	CSAMRGNTEAFF
TRBJ2-7	NA	medium-sized	15	TRBV20-1	TGCAGTGCTAGAGATCGGGTAGGCCCCCCCTACGAGCAGTACTTC	CSARDRVGPPYEQYF
TRBJ2-2	TRBD1	NA	14	TRBV12-5	TGTGCTAGTGACCCGACAGGGTATTTTGGGGAGCTGTTTTTT	CASDPTGYFGELFF
TRBJ2-3	NA	few	19	TRBV4-3	TGCGCCAGCAGCCAAGATGCCTGGGGCGGGACATCCCGCACAGATACGCAGTATTTT	CASSQDAWGGTSRTDTQYF
TRBJ1-5	NA	few	17	TRBV7-6	TGTGCCAGCAGCTCGGGCCTGGCAGGGGATAGCAATCAGCCCCAGCATTTT	CASSSGLAGDSNQPQHF
TRBJ1-1	NA	few	14	TRBV7-9	TGTGCCAGCAGCCCCCATCCGGGGGACACTGAAGCTTTCTTT	CASSPHPGDTEAFF
TRBJ2-7	TRBD1	many	13	TRBV20-1	TGCAGTGCATCGACAGGGACCCACTACGAGCAGTACTTC	CSASTGTHYEQYF
TRBJ2-5	TRBD2	many	15	TRBV4-3	TGCGCCAGCAGCCAAGATCGGGGGGGCCAAGAGACCCAGTACTTC	CASSQDRGGQETQYF
TRBJ2-7	TRBD2	few	14	TRBV7-8	TGTGCCAGCAGCTTGGCTAGCGGGGGGGTCGAGCAGTACTTC	CASSLASGGVEQYF
TRBJ1-2	TRBD1	many	13	TRBV12-3/TRBV12-4	TGTGCCAGCAGGATTCAGGGGGACTATGGCTACACCTTC	CASRIQGDYGYTF
TRBJ2-1	TRBD2	many	15	TRBV29-1	TGCAGCGTTGGCGGGAGAACCAAGTCCTACAATGAGCAGTTCTTC	CSVGGRTKSYNEQFF
TRBJ2-3	TRBD1	NA	14	TRBV5-4	TGTGCCAGCAGCCTAGGACAGGACACAGATACGCAGTATTTT	CASSLGQDTDTQYF
TRBJ2-3	TRBD2	NA	17	TRBV5-1	TGCGCCAGCAGCGTGACCTCTAGCGGGGGGGCCAGAGATACGCAGTATTTT	CASSVTSSGGARDTQYF
TRBJ2-1	NA	few	12	TRBV15	TGTGCCACCAGCAGAGGTAGCGATGAGCAGTTCTTC	CATSRGSDEQFF
TRBJ1-5	NA	NA	19	TRBV7-5	NA	CISVPEAKTGRNSNQPQHF
TRBJ2-2	NA	NA	13	TRBV4-1	TGCGCCAGCAGCCAAGATCGAACCGGGGAGCTGTTTTTT	CASSQDRTGELFF
TRBJ2-5	NA	few	14	TRBV2	TGTGCCAGCAGTGAATCTCGGAACCAAGAGACCCAGTACTTC	CASSESRNQETQYF
TRBJ2-1	TRBD2	few	14	TRBV7-2	TGTGCCAGCAGCTTAGCAGCGGGACACAATGAGCAGTTCTTC	CASSLAAGHNEQFF
TRBJ2-3	NA	few	14	TRBV27	TGTGCCAGCAGTTCAGAAACCGGGACAGATACGCAGTATTTT	CASSSETGTDTQYF
TRBJ2-7	NA	many	12	TRBV6-1	TGTGCCAGCAGCGCAACAGGGAACGAGCAGTACTTC	CASSATGNEQYF
TRBJ2-3	NA	few	16	TRBV5-1	TGCGCCAGCAGCTTGGTTGAGGGACACTTCACAGATACGCAGTATTTT	CASSLVEGHFTDTQYF
TRBJ1-6	NA	NA	15	TRBV20-1	TGCAGTGCTAAAGACAGCAACTCTTATAATTCGCCCCTCCGCTTT	CSAKDSNSYNSPLRF
TRBJ2-1	NA	few	16	TRBV5-1	TGCGCCAGCAGCTTGGGTCCCAGGAGCTCCTACAATGAGCAGTTCTTC	CASSLGPRSSYNEQFF
TRBJ2-1	NA	NA	11	TRBV5-1	TGCGCCAGCAGCTACTACAATGAGCAGTTCTTC	CASSYYNEQFF
TRBJ2-2	NA	few	14	TRBV27	TGTGCCAGCAGTTTATCGGGATCCACCGGGGAGCTGTTTTTT	CASSLSGSTGELFF
TRBJ2-1	NA	many	14	TRBV12-3/TRBV12-4	TGTGCCAGCACCGCTGGGGGGCCTGCCCCGGAGCAGTTCTTC	CASTAGGPAPEQFF
TRBJ1-1	TRBD1	many	12	TRBV24-1	TGTGCCACCAGCGCTTCAGGGGGTGAAGCTTTCTTT	CATSASGGEAFF
TRBJ2-3	TRBD1	many	18	TRBV20-1	TGCAGTGCTAGACGTTCGGGGACAGGGGGACATAATTTTGATACGCAGTATTTT	CSARRSGTGGHNFDTQYF
TRBJ2-1	NA	NA	15	TRBV30	TGTGCCTGGAGTGTGAGCCAAGGGCTAGGCCGAGAGCAGTTCTTC	CAWSVSQGLGREQFF
TRBJ2-5	TRBD2	many	16	TRBV7-9	TGTGCCAGCAGCTTATTGACTAGCGCTGCCCAAGAGACCCAGTACTTC	CASSLLTSAAQETQYF
TRBJ2-1	NA	few	15	TRBV11-2	TGTGCCAGCAGCTCCCAGGGTCGCACCTACAATGAGCAGTTCTTC	CASSSQGRTYNEQFF
TRBJ2-3	TRBD2	few	17	TRBV6-2/TRBV6-3	TGTGCCAGCAGTCCTTCAGGGCTAGCGGGCTACACAGATACGCAGTATTTT	CASSPSGLAGYTDTQYF
TRBJ2-3	TRBD2	many	15	TRBV27	TGTGCCAGCAGTTCGGCGGGGGGAAGCACAGATACGCAGTATTTT	CASSSAGGSTDTQYF
TRBJ2-7	TRBD2	many	15	TRBV7-2	TGTGCCAGCAGCTCTTCGGACGCGGGGGGGTACGAGCAGTACTTC	CASSSSDAGGYEQYF
TRBJ2-1	TRBD1	few	15	TRBV5-1	TGCGCCAGCAGCACGGACAGGGTTAAGAGTAATGAGCAGTTCTTC	CASSTDRVKSNEQFF
TRBJ1-1	NA	medium-sized	14	TRBV5-5	TGTGCCAGCAGCTTGGGGCAGGGGCCCACTGAAGCTTTCTTT	CASSLGQGPTEAFF
TRBJ2-3	NA	many	15	TRBV5-6	TGTGCCAGCAGCTTGTGGGGGAGCCACACAGATACGCAGTATTTT	CASSLWGSHTDTQYF
TRBJ2-7	TRBD1	many	14	TRBV6-5	TGTGCCAGCAGTTCTCAGGGGGCTGAATACGAGCAGTACTTC	CASSSQGAEYEQYF
TRBJ1-1	NA	many	14	TRBV7-9	TGTGCCAGCAGCCCCATGGTCCGGAACACTGAAGCTTTCTTT	CASSPMVRNTEAFF
TRBJ2-3	TRBD1	NA	14	TRBV28	TGTGCCAGCAGTCCAGGGGGCGGCACAGATACGCAGTATTTT	CASSPGGGTDTQYF
TRBJ2-7	NA	few	15	TRBV20-1	TGCAGTGCTAGAGATGTAGAGGGTGGGGTTTACGAGCAGTACTTC	CSARDVEGGVYEQYF
TRBJ2-7	NA	NA	14	TRBV9	TGTGCCAGCAGCCAACGGGACGAAAACTACGAGCAGTACTTC	CASSQRDENYEQYF